This T cell receptor (beta chain) emerged from a study of T cells in Graves' hyperthyroidism and ophthalmopathy. General study findings and limits: Blood also held most thyroid clonotypes expanded beyond 0.001.

This clonotype showed up many times. What it binds is unknown. There were TCR beta CDR3 regions amplified from RNA transcripts. TCR CDR3 regions were first amplified by RT-PCR with HTBI primers. TCRdb ran MiXCR on the multiplex PCR reads and lists one entry per CDR3 protein. The data hold under 350,000 distinct CDR3 sequences, with about 21% observed a single time. The diagnostic basis comprised clinical symptoms, serum thyroxine and TRAb, thyroid ultrasound and orbital computed tomography. 8.5 to 10 ml of fresh peripheral blood supplied the PBMCs. Germline V CDR1 and CDR2: SGHTA, FQGNSA. This CDR3 comprises 13 residues. Trimming took 3 bases from V and 6 from J, leaving 11 bases between them.

This chain uses TRBV7-2 with TRBJ1-2, with D uncertain. The sample comprised blood. The sequence was collected from a woman aged 45-65 years with Graves' hyperthyroidism. The CDR3 nucleotides read TGTGCCAGCAGCTTTCCGGCCGGGAATGGCTACACCTTC. As protein: CASSFPAGNGYTF.